These T cell receptor beta chains were read from a single sample in a study of lymphopenia after photon versus proton radiotherapy. The data were produced by immunoSEQ multiplex PCR, yet TCRdb's version contains in-frame clones alone and is incomplete. The table has 20,000 to 25,000 clones, around four fifths seen once. Here the sequenced sample was peripheral blood, taken from a patient treated with photon-based radiotherapy. These receptors were collected from a woman in her fifties or sixties with pancreatic cancer. The CDR3 runs from the conserved cysteine through the conserved F or W. Fields, in order: clone size, J gene, D gene, V gene, CDR3 length, CDR3 DNA, CDR3 protein. A D gene is named only where the DNA matches it firmly. The size entry is marked missing in some rows and otherwise reads once, few, many or a size class.

size: once; J: TRBJ2-7; D: NA; V: TRBV6-1; length: 11; DNA: TGTGCCGCAAGGGGCGCCTACGAGCAGTACTTC; CDR3: CAARGAYEQYF
size: NA; J: TRBJ2-7; D: NA; V: TRBV28; length: 12; DNA: TGTGCCAGCAGCCCTCTGTCCTACGAGCAGTACTTC; CDR3: CASSPLSYEQYF
size: NA; J: TRBJ2-2; D: TRBD1; V: TRBV19; length: 12; DNA: TGTGCCAGTAGTCCGGACAGGTGGGAGCTGTTTTTT; CDR3: CASSPDRWELFF
size: once; J: TRBJ2-3; D: NA; V: TRBV10-2; length: 19; DNA: TGCGCCAGCAGTGAGCGCCCTACCTATCCCCCGGCTGGCACAGATACGCAGTATTTT; CDR3: CASSERPTYPPAGTDTQYF
size: NA; J: TRBJ1-1; D: TRBD1; V: TRBV6-1; length: 13; DNA: TGTGCCAGCAGTGAGACAGGGGCGGGGGAAGCTTTCTTT; CDR3: CASSETGAGEAFF
size: NA; J: TRBJ1-5; D: TRBD1; V: TRBV6-6; length: 15; DNA: TGTGCCAGCAGCGGAACAGGGGGCCCCAATCAGCCCCAGCATTTT; CDR3: CASSGTGGPNQPQHF
size: NA; J: TRBJ1-2; D: NA; V: TRBV7-2; length: 14; DNA: TGTGCCAGCAGCTTACCAGGGGATTCCTATGGCTACACCTTC; CDR3: CASSLPGDSYGYTF
size: once; J: TRBJ1-2; D: NA; V: TRBV5-1; length: 11; DNA: TGCGCCAGCAGCTCAGGGGATGGCTACACCTTC; CDR3: CASSSGDGYTF
size: NA; J: TRBJ1-3; D: NA; V: TRBV29-1; length: 15; DNA: TGCAGCGCCCTAACGCCGGGAGCCTCGGGAAACACCATATATTTT; CDR3: CSALTPGASGNTIYF
size: NA; J: TRBJ2-5; D: NA; V: TRBV5-1; length: 16; DNA: TGCGCCAGCAGTAAGTATGGAATGTACGTTGAGGAGACCCAGTACTTC; CDR3: CASSKYGMYVEETQYF
size: NA; J: TRBJ2-5; D: TRBD2; V: TRBV15; length: 14; DNA: TGTGCCACCGTAATGAGGGAGGGGAAAGAGACCCAGTACTTC; CDR3: CATVMREGKETQYF
size: NA; J: TRBJ2-2; D: TRBD2; V: TRBV29-1; length: 13; DNA: TGCAGCCCCGGGGGGGCGAACACCGGGGAGCTGTTTTTT; CDR3: CSPGGANTGELFF
size: NA; J: TRBJ1-6; D: NA; V: TRBV7-9; length: 15; DNA: TGTGCCAGCAGCCCTAGGACCTCCGATAATTCACCCCTCCACTTT; CDR3: CASSPRTSDNSPLHF
size: NA; J: TRBJ2-1; D: TRBD1; V: TRBV28; length: 16; DNA: TGTGCCAGCAGTCCCCTCGGGACAGGGTTAGCGGGTGAGCAGTTCTTC; CDR3: CASSPLGTGLAGEQFF
size: NA; J: TRBJ2-2; D: TRBD2; V: TRBV6-5; length: 15; DNA: TGTGCCAGCAAGACTAGCGGGATGTACACCGGGGAGCTGTTTTTT; CDR3: CASKTSGMYTGELFF
size: NA; J: TRBJ1-5; D: NA; V: TRBV30; length: 13; DNA: TGTGCCTGGAGTGTAGGGGGCAATCAGCCCCAGCATTTT; CDR3: CAWSVGGNQPQHF
size: few; J: TRBJ2-7; D: TRBD1; V: TRBV29-1; length: 16; DNA: TGCAGCGTTGACCCCGGGGGACAGGGAATAATCGACGAGCAGTACTTC; CDR3: CSVDPGGQGIIDEQYF
size: NA; J: TRBJ2-7; D: TRBD1; V: TRBV6-1; length: 15; DNA: TGTGCCAGCAGTGAATTCGGGACAGGGGCCTACGAGCAGTACTTC; CDR3: CASSEFGTGAYEQYF
size: NA; J: TRBJ2-7; D: TRBD2; V: TRBV13; length: 16; DNA: TGTGCCAGCAGCCAAGGCCTAGGGCGGGAGCAGGAGGAGCAGTACTTC; CDR3: CASSQGLGREQEEQYF
size: NA; J: TRBJ2-3; D: NA; V: TRBV5-1; length: 14; DNA: TGCGCCAGCAGCTTGCAGAAGCACACAGATACGCAGTATTTT; CDR3: CASSLQKHTDTQYF
size: NA; J: TRBJ2-3; D: NA; V: TRBV5-4; length: 13; DNA: TGTGCCAGCAGCGCCCGAATCACAGATACGCAGTATTTT; CDR3: CASSARITDTQYF
size: NA; J: TRBJ2-3; D: TRBD2; V: TRBV29-1; length: 16; DNA: TGCAGCGTTGACGGGACTAGCGGGAGGGCGGGAGATACGCAGTATTTT; CDR3: CSVDGTSGRAGDTQYF
size: NA; J: TRBJ2-7; D: TRBD2; V: TRBV7-9; length: 16; DNA: TGTGCCAGCAGCTTAGCGCTAGCGGGGGACCTCTACGAGCAGTACTTC; CDR3: CASSLALAGDLYEQYF
size: NA; J: TRBJ2-5; D: NA; V: TRBV19; length: 14; DNA: TGTGCCAGTAGTAGACCCCAAGAGGGAGAGACCCAGTACTTC; CDR3: CASSRPQEGETQYF
size: NA; J: TRBJ1-2; D: NA; V: TRBV30; length: 11; DNA: TGTGCCTGGCGGGCATACTATGGCTACACCTTC; CDR3: CAWRAYYGYTF
size: NA; J: TRBJ2-5; D: TRBD1; V: TRBV10-3; length: 15; DNA: TGTGCCATCAGTCTCGGGACAGGGGCAAAAGAGACCCAGTACTTC; CDR3: CAISLGTGAKETQYF
size: NA; J: TRBJ2-7; D: NA; V: TRBV19; length: 14; DNA: TGTGCCAGTACCCCGATAGGAGCGGAGGGCCCTAAAAACTTC; CDR3: CASTPIGAEGPKNF
size: few; J: TRBJ2-1; D: NA; V: TRBV5-6; length: 13; DNA: TGTGCCAGCAGCTTTTACTGGGGTGATGAGCAGTTCTTC; CDR3: CASSFYWGDEQFF
size: NA; J: TRBJ2-3; D: NA; V: TRBV7-6; length: 15; DNA: TGTGCCAGCAGCTTAGAGGCTGGGGGCGGAGATACGCAGTATTTT; CDR3: CASSLEAGGGDTQYF
size: NA; J: TRBJ1-5; D: TRBD1; V: TRBV5-1; length: 15; DNA: TGCGCCAGCAGCCTGACGGGACAGGGCAATCAGCCCCAGCATTTT; CDR3: CASSLTGQGNQPQHF
size: few; J: TRBJ2-1; D: NA; V: TRBV19; length: 17; DNA: TGTGCCAGTAGCTCGTTCGGTTCCGAAATCTCCTACAATGAGCAGTTCTTC; CDR3: CASSSFGSEISYNEQFF
size: NA; J: TRBJ2-1; D: NA; V: TRBV9; length: 15; DNA: TGTGCCAGCAGCGTAGCGGCGGGTGGAGGGAATGAGCAGTTCTTC; CDR3: CASSVAAGGGNEQFF
size: NA; J: TRBJ1-4; D: TRBD1; V: TRBV5-1; length: 15; DNA: TGCGCCAGCAGCCGAGGGCAGGGGGCGAGGGAAAAACTGTTTTTT; CDR3: CASSRGQGAREKLFF
size: NA; J: TRBJ2-7; D: NA; V: TRBV6-6; length: 13; DNA: TGTGCCAGCAGTTATGTCGGGACGTACGAGCAGTACTTC; CDR3: CASSYVGTYEQYF
size: NA; J: TRBJ2-5; D: TRBD2; V: TRBV7-9; length: 16; DNA: TGTGCCAGCAGCATAGCGGGGGCCGCGCGTCAAGAGACCCAGTACTTC; CDR3: CASSIAGAARQETQYF
size: NA; J: TRBJ2-5; D: NA; V: TRBV7-3; length: 13; DNA: TGTGCCAGCAGCGTATCCCCAGGCGGGACCCAGTACTTC; CDR3: CASSVSPGGTQYF
size: NA; J: TRBJ2-3; D: NA; V: TRBV6-5; length: 12; DNA: TGTGCCAGCAGTGTGAACACTGATACGCAGTATTTT; CDR3: CASSVNTDTQYF